This TCR beta chain was profiled in a study of blood T cell repertoires in COVID-19. Study background: The study drew acute and convalescent COVID-19 samples from the United States, Italy and Spain. PBMCs, B-cell-depleted T cells, or T cells provided the cDNA or gDNA that made up the material.

The table came from immunoSEQ multiplex PCR; TCRdb's copy has only in-frame clones and leaves some out. This sample has over 150,000 clones; more than 85% occur once, and the top ten carry around 6.5%. This CDR3 has 15 residues. Germline V gives CDR1 SGHRS, CDR2 YFSETQ. V lost 3 bases, J lost 0 bases, and 4 bases stayed unmatched. The sequenced sample was PBMCs or T cells enriched from blood (not recorded which). This sequence was found in a woman between 45 and 65 years old who had recovered from COVID-19. This chain uses TRBV5-1 with TRBJ1-1; 8 positions agree with TRBD1. CDR3 protein: CASSSRTGMNTEAFF. CDR3 nucleotide sequence: TGCGCCAGCAGCTCCCGGACAGGGATGAACACTGAAGCTTTCTTT.